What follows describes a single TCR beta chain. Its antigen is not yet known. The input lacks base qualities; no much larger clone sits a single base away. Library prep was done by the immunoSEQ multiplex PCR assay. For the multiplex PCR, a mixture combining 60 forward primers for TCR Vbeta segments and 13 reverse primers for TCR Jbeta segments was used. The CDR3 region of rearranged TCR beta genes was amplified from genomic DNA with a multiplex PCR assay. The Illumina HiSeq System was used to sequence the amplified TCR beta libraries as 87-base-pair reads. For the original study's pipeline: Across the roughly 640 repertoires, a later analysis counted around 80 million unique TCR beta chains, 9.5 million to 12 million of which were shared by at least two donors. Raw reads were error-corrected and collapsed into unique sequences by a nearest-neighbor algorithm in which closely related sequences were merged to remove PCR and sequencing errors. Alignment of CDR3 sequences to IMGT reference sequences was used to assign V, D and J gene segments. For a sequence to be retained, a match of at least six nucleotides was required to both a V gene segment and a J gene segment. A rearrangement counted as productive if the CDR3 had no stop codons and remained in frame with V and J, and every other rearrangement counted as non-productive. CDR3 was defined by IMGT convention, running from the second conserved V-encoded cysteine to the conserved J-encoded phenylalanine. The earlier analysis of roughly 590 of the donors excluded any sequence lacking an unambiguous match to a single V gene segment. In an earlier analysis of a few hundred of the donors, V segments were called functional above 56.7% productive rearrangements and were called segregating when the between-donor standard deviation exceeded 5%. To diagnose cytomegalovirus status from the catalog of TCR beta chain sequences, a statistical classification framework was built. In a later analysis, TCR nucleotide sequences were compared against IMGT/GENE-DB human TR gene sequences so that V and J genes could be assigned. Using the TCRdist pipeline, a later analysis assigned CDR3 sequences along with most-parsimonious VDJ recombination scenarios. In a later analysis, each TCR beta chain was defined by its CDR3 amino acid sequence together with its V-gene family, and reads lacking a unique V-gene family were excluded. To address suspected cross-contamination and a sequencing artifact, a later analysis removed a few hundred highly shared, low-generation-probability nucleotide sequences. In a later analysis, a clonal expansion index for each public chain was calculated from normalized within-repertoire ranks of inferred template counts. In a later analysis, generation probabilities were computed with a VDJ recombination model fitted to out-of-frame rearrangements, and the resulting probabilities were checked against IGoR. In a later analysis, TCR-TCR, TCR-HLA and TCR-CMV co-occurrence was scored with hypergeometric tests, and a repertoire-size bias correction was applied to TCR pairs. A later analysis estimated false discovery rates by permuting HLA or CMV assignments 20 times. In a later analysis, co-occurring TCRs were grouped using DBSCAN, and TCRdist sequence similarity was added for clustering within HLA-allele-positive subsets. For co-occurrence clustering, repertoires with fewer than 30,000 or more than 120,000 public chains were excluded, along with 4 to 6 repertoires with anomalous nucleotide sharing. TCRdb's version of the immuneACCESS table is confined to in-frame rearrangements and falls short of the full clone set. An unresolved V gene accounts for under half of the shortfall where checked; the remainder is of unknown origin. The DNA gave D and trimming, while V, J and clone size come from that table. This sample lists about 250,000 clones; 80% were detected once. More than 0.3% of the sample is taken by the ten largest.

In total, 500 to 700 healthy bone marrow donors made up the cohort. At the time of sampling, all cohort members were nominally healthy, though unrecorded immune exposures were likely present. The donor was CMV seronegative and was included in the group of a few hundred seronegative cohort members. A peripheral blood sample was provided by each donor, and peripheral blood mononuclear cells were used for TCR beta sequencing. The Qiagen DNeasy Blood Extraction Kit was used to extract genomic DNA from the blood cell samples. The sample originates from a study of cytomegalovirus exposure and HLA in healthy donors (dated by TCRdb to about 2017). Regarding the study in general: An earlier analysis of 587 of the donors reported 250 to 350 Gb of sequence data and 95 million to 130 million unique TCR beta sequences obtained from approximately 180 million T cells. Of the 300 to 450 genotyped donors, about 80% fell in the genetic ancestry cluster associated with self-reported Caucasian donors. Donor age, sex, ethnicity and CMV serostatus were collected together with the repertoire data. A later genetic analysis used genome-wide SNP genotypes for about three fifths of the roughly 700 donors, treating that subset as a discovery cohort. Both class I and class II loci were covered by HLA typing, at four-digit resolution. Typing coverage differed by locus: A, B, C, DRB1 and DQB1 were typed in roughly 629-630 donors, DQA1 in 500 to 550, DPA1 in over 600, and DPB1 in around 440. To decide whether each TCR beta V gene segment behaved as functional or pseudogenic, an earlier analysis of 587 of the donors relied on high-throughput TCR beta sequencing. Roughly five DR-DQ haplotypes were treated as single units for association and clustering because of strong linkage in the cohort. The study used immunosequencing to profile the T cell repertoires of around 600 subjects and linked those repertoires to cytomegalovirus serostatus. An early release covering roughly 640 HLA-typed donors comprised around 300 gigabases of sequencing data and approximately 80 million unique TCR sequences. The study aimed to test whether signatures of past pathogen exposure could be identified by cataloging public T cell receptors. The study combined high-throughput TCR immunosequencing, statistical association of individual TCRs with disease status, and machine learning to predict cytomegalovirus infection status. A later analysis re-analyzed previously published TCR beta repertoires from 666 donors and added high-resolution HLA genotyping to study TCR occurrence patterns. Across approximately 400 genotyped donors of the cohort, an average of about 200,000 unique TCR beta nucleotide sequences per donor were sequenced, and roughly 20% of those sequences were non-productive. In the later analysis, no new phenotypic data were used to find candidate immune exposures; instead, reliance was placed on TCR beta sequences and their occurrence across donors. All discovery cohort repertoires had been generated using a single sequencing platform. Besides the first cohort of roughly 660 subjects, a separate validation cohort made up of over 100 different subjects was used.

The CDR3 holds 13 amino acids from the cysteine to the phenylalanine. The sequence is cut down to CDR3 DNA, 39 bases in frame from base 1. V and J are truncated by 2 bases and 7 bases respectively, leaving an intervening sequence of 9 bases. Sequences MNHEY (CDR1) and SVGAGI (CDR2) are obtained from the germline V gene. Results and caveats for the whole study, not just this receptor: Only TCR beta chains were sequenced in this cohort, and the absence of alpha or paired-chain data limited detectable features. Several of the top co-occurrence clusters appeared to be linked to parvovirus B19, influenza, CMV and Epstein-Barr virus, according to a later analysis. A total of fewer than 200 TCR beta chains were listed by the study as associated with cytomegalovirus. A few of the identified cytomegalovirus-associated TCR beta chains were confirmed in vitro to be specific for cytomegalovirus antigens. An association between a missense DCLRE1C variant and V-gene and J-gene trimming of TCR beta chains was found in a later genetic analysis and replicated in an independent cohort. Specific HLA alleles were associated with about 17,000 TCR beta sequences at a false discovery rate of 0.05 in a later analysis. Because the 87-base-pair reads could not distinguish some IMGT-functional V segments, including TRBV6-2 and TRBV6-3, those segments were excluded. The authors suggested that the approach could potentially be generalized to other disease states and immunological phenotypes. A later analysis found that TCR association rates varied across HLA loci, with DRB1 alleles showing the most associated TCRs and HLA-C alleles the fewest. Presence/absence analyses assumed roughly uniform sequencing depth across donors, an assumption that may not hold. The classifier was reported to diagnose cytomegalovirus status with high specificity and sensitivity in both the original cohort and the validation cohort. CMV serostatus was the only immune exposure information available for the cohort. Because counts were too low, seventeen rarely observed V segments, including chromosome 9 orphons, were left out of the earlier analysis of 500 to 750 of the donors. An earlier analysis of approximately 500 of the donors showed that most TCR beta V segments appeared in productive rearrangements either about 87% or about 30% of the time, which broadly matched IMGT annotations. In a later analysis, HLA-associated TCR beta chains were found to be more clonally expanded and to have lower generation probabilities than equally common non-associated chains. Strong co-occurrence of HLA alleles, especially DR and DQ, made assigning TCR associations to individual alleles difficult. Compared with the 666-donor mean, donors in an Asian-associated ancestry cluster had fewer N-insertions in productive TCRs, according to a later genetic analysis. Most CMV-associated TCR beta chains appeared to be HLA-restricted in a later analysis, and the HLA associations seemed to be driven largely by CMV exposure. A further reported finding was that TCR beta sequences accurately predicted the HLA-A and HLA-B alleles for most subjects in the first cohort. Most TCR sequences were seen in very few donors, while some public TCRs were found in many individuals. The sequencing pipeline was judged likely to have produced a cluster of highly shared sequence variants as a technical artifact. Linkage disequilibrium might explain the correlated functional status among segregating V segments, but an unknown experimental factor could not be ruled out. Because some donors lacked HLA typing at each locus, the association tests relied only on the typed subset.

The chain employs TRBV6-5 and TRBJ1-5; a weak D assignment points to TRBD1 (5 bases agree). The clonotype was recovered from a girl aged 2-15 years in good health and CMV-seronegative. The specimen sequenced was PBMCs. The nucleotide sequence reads TGTGCCAGCAGTTACGGGTGGGGCCAGCCCCAGCATTTT. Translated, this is CASSYGWGQPQHF.